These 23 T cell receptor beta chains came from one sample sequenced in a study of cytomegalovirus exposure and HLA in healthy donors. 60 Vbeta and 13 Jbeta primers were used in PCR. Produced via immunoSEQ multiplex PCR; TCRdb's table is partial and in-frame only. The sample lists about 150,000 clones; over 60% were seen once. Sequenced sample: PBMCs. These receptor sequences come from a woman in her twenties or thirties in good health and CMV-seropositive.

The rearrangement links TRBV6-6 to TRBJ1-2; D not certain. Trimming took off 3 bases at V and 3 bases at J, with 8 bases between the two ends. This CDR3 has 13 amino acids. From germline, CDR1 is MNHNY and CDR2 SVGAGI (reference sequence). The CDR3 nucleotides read TGTGCCAGCAGTTATAGCGGGGACTATGGCTACACCTTC. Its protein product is CASSYSGDYGYTF.

CDR3 sequence (DNA): TGCGCCAGACCCTCAGGGAACACTGAAGCTTTCTTT. As protein: CARPSGNTEAFF. This chain uses TRBV10-2 with TRBJ1-1; D gene uncertain. Germline V gives CDR1 WSHSY, CDR2 SAAADI. The V end lost 9 bases, the J end lost 1 base, and 9 bases lay between the germline ends. This CDR3 has 12 amino acids.

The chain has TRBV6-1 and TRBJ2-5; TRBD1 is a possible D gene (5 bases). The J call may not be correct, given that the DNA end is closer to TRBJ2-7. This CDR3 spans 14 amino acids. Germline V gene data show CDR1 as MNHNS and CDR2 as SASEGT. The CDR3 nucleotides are TGTGCCAGCAGTGAAACGGGCAGGGCGGACGAGCAGTACTTC. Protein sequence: CASSETGRADEQYF.

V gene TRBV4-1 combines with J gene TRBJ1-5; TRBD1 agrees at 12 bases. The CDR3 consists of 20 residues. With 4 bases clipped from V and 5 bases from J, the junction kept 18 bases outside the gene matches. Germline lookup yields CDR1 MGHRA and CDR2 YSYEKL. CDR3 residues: CASSRLPPGTGGVVHQPQHF. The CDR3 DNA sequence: TGCGCCAGCAGCCGACTCCCCCCGGGGACAGGGGGCGTCGTGCATCAGCCCCAGCATTTT.

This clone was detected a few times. CDR3 coding DNA: TGTGCCACCAGCAGAGATAGGAGGGGCGGGGGGACTGAAGCTTTCTTT. It yields the protein CATSRDRRGGGTEAFF. The genes are TRBV15 and TRBJ1-1, with D possibly matching TRBD1 (5 bases). Germline assignment: CDR1 LNHNV and CDR2 YYDKDF (reference sequence). This CDR3 contains 16 residues. Trimming pared 0 bases from V and 5 bases from J, leaving 16 bases between.

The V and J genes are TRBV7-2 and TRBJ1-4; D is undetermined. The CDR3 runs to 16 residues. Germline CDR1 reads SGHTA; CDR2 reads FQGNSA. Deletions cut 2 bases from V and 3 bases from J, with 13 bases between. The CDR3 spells CASSLNGRTANEKLFF. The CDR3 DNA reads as TGTGCCAGCAGCTTAAATGGGCGAACCGCTAATGAAAAACTGTTTTTT. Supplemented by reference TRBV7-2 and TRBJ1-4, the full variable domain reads GAGVSQSPSNKVTEKGKDVELRCDPISGHTALYWYRQSLGQGLEFLIYFQGNSAPDKSGLPSDRFSAERTGGSVSTLTIQRTQQEDSAVYLCASSLNGRTANEKLFFGSGTQLSVL.

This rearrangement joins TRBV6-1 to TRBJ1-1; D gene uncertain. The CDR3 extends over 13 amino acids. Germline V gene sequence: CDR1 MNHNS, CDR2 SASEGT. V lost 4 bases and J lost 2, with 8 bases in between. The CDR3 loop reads CASSVRGNTEAFF. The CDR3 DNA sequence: TGTGCCAGCAGTGTGCGGGGAAACACTGAAGCTTTCTTT.

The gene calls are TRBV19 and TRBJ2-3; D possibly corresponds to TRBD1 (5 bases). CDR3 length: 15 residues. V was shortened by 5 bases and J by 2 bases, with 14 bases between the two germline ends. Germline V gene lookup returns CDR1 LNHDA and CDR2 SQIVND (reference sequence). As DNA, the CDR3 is TGTGCCAGTAGTGTTGGGGCAGTTTACACAGATACGCAGTATTTT. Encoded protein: CASSVGAVYTDTQYF.

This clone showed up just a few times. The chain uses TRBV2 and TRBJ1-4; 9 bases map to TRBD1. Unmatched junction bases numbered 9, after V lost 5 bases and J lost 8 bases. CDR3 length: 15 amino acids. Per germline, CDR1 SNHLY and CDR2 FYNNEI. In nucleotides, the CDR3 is TGTGCCAGCAGTTACGATGACAGGGGGGGCGAAAAACTGTTTTTT. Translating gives CASSYDDRGGEKLFF.

The CDR3 sequence: CASSAGLAGGPSETQYF. CDR3 DNA: TGTGCCAGCAGCGCCGGACTAGCGGGGGGGCCGTCGGAGACCCAGTACTTC. This chain links TRBV9 with TRBJ2-5; 15 bases agree with TRBD2. Looked up from germline, CDR1 is SGDLS and CDR2 is YYNGEE. This CDR3 contains 17 residues. With 3 bases clipped from V and 5 bases from J, the junction kept 8 bases outside the gene matches.

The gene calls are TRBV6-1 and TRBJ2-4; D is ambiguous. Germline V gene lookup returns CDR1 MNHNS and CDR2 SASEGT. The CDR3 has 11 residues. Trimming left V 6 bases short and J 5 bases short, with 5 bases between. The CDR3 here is CASRRENIQYF. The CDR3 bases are TGTGCCAGCAGAAGAGAAAACATTCAGTACTTC.

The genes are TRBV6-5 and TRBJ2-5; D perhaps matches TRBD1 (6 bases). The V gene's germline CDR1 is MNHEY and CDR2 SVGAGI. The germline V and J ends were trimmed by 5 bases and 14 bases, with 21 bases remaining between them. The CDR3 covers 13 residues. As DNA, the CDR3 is TGTGCCAGCAGTCCCACCGCAGGGTGGGGGCATTACTTC. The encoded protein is CASSPTAGWGHYF.

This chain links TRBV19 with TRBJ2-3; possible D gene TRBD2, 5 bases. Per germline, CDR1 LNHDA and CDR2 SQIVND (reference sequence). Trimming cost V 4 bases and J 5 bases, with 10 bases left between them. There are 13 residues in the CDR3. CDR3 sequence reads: CASSTYGGDTQYF. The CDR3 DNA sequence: TGTGCCAGTAGTACCTACGGAGGAGATACGCAGTATTTT.

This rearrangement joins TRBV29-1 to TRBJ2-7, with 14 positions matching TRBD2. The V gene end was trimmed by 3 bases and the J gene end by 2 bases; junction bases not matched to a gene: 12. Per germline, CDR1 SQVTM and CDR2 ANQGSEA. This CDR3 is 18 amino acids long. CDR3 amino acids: CSVESGLAGVRIAYEQYF. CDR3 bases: TGCAGCGTTGAGTCGGGACTAGCGGGAGTCAGAATAGCCTACGAGCAGTACTTC.

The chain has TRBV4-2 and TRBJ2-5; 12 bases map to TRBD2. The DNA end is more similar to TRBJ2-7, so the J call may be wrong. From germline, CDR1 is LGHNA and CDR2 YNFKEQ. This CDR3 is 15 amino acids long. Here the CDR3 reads CASSPASGRAFEQYF. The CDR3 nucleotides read TGTGCCAGCAGCCCCGCTAGCGGGAGGGCATTCGAGCAGTACTTC.

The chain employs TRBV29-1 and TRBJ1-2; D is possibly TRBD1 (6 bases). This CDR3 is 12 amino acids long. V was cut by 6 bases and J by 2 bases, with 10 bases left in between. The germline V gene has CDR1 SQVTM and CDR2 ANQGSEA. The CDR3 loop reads CSVDSLNYGYTF. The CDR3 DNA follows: TGCAGCGTGGACAGCCTAAACTATGGCTACACCTTC.

The CDR3 DNA sequence: TGTGCCAGCAGAGCGGGACAGGGGTATGGCTACACCTTC. Translating it yields CASRAGQGYGYTF. This chain connects TRBV6-1 to TRBJ1-2; 10 positions match TRBD1. The CDR3 length is 13 residues. Trimming removed 6 bases from V and 5 bases from J; junction bases left unmatched: 3. The V gene's germline CDR1 is MNHNS and CDR2 SASEGT.

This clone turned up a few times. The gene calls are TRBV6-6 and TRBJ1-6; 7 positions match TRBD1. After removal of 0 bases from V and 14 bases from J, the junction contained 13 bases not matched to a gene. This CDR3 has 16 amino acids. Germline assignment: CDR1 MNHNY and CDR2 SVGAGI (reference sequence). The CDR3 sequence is CASSYSNPGQSGALHF. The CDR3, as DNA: TGTGCCAGCAGTTACTCAAACCCGGGACAGTCAGGGGCCCTCCACTTT.

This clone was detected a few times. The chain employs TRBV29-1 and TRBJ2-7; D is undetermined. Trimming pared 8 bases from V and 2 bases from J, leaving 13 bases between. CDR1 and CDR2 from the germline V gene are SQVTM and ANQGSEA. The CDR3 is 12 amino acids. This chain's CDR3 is CSSGGNPYEQYF. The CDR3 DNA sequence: TGCAGCTCCGGCGGCAACCCCTACGAGCAGTACTTC.

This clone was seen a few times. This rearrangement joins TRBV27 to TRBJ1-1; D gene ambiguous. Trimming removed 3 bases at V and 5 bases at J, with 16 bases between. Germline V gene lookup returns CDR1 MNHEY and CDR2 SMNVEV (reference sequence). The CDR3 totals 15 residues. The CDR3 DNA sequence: TGTGCCAGCAGTTTCGGCGGGCTGGGGTTGACTGAAGCTTTCTTT. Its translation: CASSFGGLGLTEAFF.

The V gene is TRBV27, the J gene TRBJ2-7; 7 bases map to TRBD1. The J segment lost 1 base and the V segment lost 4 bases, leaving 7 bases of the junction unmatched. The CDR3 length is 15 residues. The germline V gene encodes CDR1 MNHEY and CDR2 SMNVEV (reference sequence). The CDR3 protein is CASSSRRDSSYEQYF. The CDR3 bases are TGTGCCAGCAGTTCCCGCCGGGACAGTTCCTACGAGCAGTACTTC.

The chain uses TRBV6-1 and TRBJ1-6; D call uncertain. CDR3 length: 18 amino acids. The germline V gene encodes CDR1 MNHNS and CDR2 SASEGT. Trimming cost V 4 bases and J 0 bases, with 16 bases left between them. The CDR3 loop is CASSGVKWALSYNSPLHF. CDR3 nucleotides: TGTGCCAGCAGTGGGGTTAAGTGGGCCCTCTCCTATAATTCACCCCTCCACTTT.

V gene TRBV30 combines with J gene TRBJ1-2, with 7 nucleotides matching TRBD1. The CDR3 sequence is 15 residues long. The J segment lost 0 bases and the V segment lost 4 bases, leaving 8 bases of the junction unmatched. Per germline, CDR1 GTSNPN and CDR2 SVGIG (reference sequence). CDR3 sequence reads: CAWISDRVANYGYTF. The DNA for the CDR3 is TGTGCCTGGATTTCCGACAGGGTAGCTAACTATGGCTACACCTTC.